This T cell receptor (beta chain) was obtained from a study of T cell repertoires in cytomegalovirus infection. Study-wide background: HLA-B-restricted CMV epitopes that are well studied were used alongside recently identified HLA-C-restricted ones. Indicated by public TCR beta signatures were CMV infection and matching HLA type.

CDR1 and CDR2 (germline): SEHNR, FQNEAQ (reference sequence). V dropped 5 bases and J dropped 7 bases, with 14 bases sitting between them. This CDR3 comprises 14 residues. About this clonotype itself: Its matching antigen is unknown.

Study conclusions and caveats: What dominated the ex vivo response were HLA-C-restricted CMV-specific TCR beta clonotypes.

TCRdb passed the reads through MiXCR, listing each CDR3 protein once. Here the sample spans a few hundred thousand distinct CDR3 sequences, roughly 42% being singletons. The source was cultured PBMCs, collected from culture after CMV antigen stimulation. The gene calls are TRBV7-9 and TRBJ1-4, with unresolved D. This receptor was taken from a human donor in good health (CMV status not recorded). Some clones in this sample may be carry-over from other donors' samples. This CDR3 is CASSPRRLSEKLFF. CDR3 sequence (DNA): TGTGCCAGCAGCCCCCGACGTCTTAGTGAAAAACTGTTTTTT. Full variable domain (outside the CDR3, taken from reference TRBV7-9 and TRBJ1-4): DTGVSQNPRHKITKRGQNVTFRCDPISEHNRLYWYRQTLGQGPEFLTYFQNEAQLEKSRLLSDRFSAERPKGSFSTLEIQRTEQGDSAMYLCASSPRRLSEKLFFGSGTQLSVL.